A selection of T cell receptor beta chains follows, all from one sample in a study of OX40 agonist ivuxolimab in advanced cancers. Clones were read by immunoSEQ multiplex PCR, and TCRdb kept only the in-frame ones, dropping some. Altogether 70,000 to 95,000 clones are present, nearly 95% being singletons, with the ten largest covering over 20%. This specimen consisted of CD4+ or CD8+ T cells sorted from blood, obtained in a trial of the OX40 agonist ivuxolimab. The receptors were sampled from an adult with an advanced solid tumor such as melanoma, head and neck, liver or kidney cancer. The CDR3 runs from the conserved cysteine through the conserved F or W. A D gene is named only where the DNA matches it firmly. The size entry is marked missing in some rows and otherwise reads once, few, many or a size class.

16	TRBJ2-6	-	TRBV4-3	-	TGCGCCAGCAGCCCCTTGGGGGCAGCTGGGGCCAACGTCCTGACTTTC	CASSPLGAAGANVLTF
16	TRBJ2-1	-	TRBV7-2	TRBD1	TGTGCCAGCAGCTTTATCCCCGGGACAGGTTACAATGAGCAGTTCTTC	CASSFIPGTGYNEQFF
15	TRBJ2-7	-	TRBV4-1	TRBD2	TGCGCCAGCAGCCCGTGGACTAGCCAGGGTTACGAGCAGTACTTC	CASSPWTSQGYEQYF
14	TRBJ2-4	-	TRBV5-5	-	TGTGCCAGCACCCCGCGAGGGACCAAAAACATTCAGTACTTC	CASTPRGTKNIQYF
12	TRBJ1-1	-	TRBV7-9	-	TGTGCCAGCAGCATAGGTAACACTGAAGCTTTCTTT	CASSIGNTEAFF
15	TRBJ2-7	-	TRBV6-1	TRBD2	TGTGCCAGCAGTGGAATAGCGGGGGACCCCTACGAGCAGTACTTC	CASSGIAGDPYEQYF
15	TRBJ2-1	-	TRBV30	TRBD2	TGTGCCTGGAGTCTTGGGACTAGCGGGAGCGATGAGCAGTTCTTC	CAWSLGTSGSDEQFF
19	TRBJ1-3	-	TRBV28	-	TGTGCCAGCAGTTTAAATTTCGGAAAGGGCCAAGTCCCTGGAAACACCATATATTTT	CASSLNFGKGQVPGNTIYF
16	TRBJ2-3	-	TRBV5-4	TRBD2	TGTGCCAGCAGCCCGACACAGAGCGGGGGAGGGGATACGCAGTATTTT	CASSPTQSGGGDTQYF
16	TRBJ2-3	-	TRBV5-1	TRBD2	TGCGCCAGCAGCTTGGGTGCGGGGGGTACCACAGATACGCAGTATTTT	CASSLGAGGTTDTQYF
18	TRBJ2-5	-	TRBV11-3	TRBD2	TGTGCCAGCAGCTTGGGTCTAGCGGGAGTTGGGCTACCAGAGACCCAGTACTTC	CASSLGLAGVGLPETQYF
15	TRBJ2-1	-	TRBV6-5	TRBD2	TGTGCCAGCAGTTACTCTGGGGGGGTCTACAATGAGCAGTTCTTC	CASSYSGGVYNEQFF
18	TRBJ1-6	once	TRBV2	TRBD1	TGTGCCAGCAGTAGAACTTCCCCGCAACAGGGGGCGGATTCACCCCTCCACTTT	CASSRTSPQQGADSPLHF
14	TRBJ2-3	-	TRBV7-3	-	TGTGCCAGCAGCTCCCTGTTGAGCACAGATACGCAGTATTTT	CASSSLLSTDTQYF
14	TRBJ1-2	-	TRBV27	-	TGTGCCAGCAGTCCTGGGACGGTGAACTATGGCTACACCTTC	CASSPGTVNYGYTF
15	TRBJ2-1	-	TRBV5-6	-	TGTGCCAGCAGCTTGGGGGCCCCGCCGTACAATGAGCAGTTCTTC	CASSLGAPPYNEQFF
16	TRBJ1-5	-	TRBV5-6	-	TGTGCCAGCAGCTTGTTCAGGGGACTTAGCAATCAGCCCCAGCATTTT	CASSLFRGLSNQPQHF
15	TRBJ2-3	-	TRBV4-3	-	TGCGCCAGCAGCCGCGGCACGTTCGGCACAGATACGCAGTATTTT	CASSRGTFGTDTQYF
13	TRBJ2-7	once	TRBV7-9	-	TGTGCCAGCATCTCCTGGGGGTCCTACGAGCAGTACTTC	CASISWGSYEQYF
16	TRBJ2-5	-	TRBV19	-	TGTGCCAGTAGTATCAGGGATGCGAGGTTCCAAGAGACCCAGTACTTC	CASSIRDARFQETQYF
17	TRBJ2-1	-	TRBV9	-	TGTGCCAGCAGCGTAGGATTCGCTGGGACGGTCTACAATGAGCAGTTCTTC	CASSVGFAGTVYNEQFF
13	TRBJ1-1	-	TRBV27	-	TGTGCCAGCAGTTTCGTTGGGCGGCTTGAAGCTTTCTTT	CASSFVGRLEAFF